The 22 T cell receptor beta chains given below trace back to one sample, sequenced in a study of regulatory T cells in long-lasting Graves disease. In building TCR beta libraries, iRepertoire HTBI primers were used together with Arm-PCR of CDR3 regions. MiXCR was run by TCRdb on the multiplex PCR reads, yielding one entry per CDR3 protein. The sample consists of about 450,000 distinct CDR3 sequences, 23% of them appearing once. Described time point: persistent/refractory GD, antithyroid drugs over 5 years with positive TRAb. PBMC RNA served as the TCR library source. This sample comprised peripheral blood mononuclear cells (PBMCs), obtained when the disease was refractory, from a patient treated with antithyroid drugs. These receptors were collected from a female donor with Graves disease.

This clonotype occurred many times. CDR3 region: CASSLQGLNTEAFF. CDR3 sequence (DNA): TGTGCCAGCAGCTTACAGGGTCTGAACACTGAAGCTTTCTTT. The genes are TRBV7-2 and TRBJ1-1, with TRBD1 as a possible D gene (5 bases). The CDR3 totals 14 residues. Germline CDR1 reads SGHTA; CDR2 reads FQGNSA. Trimming took off 2 bases at V and 0 bases at J, with 7 bases between the two ends.

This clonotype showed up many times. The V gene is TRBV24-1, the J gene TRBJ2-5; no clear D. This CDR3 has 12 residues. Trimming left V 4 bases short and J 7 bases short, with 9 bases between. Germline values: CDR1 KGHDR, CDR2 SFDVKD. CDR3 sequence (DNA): TGTGCCACCAGTGACCACGGTTGGACCCAGTACTTC. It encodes CATSDHGWTQYF.

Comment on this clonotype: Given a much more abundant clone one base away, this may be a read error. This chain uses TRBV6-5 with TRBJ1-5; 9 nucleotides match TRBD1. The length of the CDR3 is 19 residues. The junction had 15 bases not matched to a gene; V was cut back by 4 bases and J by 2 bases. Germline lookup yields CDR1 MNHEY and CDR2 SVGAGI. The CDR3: CASSSPGTGRIHGNQPQHF. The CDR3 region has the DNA TGTGCCAGCAGTTCGCCCGGGACAGGGAGGATTCATGGCAATCAGCCCCAGCATTTT.

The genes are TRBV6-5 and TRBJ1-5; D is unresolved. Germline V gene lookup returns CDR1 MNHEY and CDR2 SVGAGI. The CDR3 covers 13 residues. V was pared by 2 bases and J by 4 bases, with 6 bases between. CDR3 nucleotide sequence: TGTGCCAGCAGTTACGACAATAATCAGCCCCAGCATTTT. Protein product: CASSYDNNQPQHF.

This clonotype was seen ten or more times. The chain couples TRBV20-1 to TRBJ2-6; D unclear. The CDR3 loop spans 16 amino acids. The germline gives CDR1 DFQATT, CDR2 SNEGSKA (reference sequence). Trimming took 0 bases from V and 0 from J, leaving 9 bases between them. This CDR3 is CSARDGLGSGANVLTF. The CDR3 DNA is TGCAGTGCTAGAGATGGATTAGGCTCTGGGGCCAACGTCCTGACTTTC.

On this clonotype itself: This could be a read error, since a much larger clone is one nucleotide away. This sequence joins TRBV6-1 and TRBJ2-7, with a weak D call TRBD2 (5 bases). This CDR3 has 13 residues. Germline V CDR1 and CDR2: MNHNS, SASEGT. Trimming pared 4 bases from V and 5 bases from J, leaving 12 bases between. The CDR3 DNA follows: TGTGCCAGCAGTGGACCGCAGCGGAACGAGCAGTACTTC. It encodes CASSGPQRNEQYF.

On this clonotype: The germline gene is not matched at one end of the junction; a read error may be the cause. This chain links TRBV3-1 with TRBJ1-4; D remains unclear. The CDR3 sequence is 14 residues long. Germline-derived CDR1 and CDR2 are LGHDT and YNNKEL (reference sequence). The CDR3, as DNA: TGTGCCGGCAGCCAAGGAGGAGGGTCTGAAAAACTGTTTTTT. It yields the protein CAGSQGGGSEKLFF.

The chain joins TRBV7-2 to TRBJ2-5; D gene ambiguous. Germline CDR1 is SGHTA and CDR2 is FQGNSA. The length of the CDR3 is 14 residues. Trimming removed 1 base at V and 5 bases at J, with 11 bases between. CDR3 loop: CASSLVPDRETQYF. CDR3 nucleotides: TGTGCCAGCAGCTTAGTACCCGACCGCGAGACCCAGTACTTC.

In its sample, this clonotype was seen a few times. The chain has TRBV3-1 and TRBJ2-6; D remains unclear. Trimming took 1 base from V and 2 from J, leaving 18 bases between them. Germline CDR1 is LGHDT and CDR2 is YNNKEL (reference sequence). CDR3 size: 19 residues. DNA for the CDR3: TGTGCCAGCAGCCAAGCGGGCCCGGGCCGACATACTGGGGCCAACGTCCTGACTTTC. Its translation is CASSQAGPGRHTGANVLTF. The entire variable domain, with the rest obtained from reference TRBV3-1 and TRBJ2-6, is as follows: DTAVSQTPKYLVTQMGNDKSIKCEQNLGHDTMYWYKQDSKKFLKIMFSYNNKELIINETVPNRFSPKSPDKAHLNLHINSLELGDSAVYFCASSQAGPGRHTGANVLTFGAGSRLTVL.

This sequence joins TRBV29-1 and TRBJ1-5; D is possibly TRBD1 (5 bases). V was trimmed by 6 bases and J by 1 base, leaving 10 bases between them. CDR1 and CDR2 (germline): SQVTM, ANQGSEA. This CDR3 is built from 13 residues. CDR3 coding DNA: TGCAGCGTGAGGACACGGAGCAATCAGCCCCAGCATTTT. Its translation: CSVRTRSNQPQHF.

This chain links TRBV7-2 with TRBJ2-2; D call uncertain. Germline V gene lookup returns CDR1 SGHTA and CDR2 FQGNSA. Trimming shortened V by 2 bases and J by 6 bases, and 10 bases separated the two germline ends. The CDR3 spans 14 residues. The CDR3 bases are TGTGCCAGCAGCTTACCTCGGTCTGCCGGGGAGCTGTTTTTT. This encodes CASSLPRSAGELFF.

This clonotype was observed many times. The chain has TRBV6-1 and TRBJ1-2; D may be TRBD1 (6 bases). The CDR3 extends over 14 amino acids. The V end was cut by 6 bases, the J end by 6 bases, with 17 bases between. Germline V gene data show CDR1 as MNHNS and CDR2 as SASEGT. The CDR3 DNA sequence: TGTGCCAGCAGCCACAACAGGGAAGGGGATGGCTACACCTTC. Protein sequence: CASSHNREGDGYTF.

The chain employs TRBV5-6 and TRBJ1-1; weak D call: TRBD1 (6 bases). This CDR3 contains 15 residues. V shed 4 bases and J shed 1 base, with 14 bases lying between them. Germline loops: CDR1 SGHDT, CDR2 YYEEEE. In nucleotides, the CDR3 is TGTGCCAGCAGCATCCCCGGGACACCGAACACTGAAGCTTTCTTT. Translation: CASSIPGTPNTEAFF.

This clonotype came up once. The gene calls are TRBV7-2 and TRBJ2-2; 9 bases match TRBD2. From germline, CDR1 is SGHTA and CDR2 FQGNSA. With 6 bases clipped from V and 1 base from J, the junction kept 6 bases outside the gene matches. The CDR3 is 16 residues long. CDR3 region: CASRSIAGENTGELFF. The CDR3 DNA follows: TGTGCCAGCAGGTCGATAGCGGGAGAGAACACCGGGGAGCTGTTTTTT.

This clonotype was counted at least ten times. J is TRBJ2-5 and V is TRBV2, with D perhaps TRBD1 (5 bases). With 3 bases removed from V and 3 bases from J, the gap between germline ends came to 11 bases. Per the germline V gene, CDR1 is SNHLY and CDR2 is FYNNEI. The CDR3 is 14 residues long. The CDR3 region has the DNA TGTGCCAGCAGTGATAACAGGCACAAAGAGACCCAGTACTTC. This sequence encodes CASSDNRHKETQYF.

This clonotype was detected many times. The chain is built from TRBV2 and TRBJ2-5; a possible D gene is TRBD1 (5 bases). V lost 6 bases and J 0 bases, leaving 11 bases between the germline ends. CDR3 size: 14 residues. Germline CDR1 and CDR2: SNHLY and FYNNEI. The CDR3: CASRPQGYQETQYF. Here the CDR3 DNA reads TGTGCCAGCAGGCCCCAGGGTTACCAAGAGACCCAGTACTTC.

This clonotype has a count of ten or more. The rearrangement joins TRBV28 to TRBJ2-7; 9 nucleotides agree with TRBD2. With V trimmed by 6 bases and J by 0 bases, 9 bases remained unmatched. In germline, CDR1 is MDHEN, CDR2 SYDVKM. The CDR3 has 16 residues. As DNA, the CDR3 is TGTGCCAGCAGCTCAACCCTTAGCGGGAGCTCCTACGAGCAGTACTTC. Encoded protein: CASSSTLSGSSYEQYF.

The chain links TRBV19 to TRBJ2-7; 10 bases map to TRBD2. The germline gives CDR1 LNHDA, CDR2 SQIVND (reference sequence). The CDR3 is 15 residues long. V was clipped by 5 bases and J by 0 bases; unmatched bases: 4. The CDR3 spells CASSVSGRTSYEQYF. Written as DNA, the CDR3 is TGTGCCAGTAGTGTTAGCGGGAGGACCTCCTACGAGCAGTACTTC. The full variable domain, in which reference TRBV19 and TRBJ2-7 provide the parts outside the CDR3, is DGGITQSPKYLFRKEGQNVTLSCEQNLNHDAMYWYRQDPGQGLRLIYYSQIVNDFQKGDIAEGYSVSREKKESFPLTVTSAQKNPTAFYLCASSVSGRTSYEQYFGPGTRLTVT.

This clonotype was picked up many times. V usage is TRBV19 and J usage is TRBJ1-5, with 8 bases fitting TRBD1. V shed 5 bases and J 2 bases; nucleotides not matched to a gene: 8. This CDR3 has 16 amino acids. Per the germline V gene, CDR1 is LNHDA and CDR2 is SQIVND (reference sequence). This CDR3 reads CASSSPGQVGNQPQHF. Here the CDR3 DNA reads TGTGCCAGTAGTTCGCCGGGACAGGTCGGCAATCAGCCCCAGCATTTT.

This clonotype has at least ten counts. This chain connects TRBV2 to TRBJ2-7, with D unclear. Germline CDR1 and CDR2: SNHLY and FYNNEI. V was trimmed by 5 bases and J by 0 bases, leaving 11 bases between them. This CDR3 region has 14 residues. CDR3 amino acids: CASSPPYNSYEQYF. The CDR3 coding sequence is TGTGCCAGCAGTCCCCCATACAACTCCTACGAGCAGTACTTC.

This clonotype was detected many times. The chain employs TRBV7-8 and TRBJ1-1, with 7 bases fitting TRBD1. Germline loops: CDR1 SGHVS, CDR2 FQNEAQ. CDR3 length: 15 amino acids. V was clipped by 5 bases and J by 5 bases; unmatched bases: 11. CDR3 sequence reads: CASSATGQMGTEAFF. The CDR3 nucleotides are TGTGCCAGCAGCGCGACGGGACAGATGGGAACTGAAGCTTTCTTT.

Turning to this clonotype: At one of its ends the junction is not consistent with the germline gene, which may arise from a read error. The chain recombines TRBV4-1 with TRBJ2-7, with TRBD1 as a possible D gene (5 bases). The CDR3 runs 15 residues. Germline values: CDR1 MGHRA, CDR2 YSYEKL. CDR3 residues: CASSQETPGIGEQYF. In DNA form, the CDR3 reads TGCGCCAGCAGCCAAGAAACTCCAGGGATTGGCGAGCAATACTTC.